One and the same sample provided the 31 T cell receptor beta chains below, sequenced in a study of cytomegalovirus exposure and HLA in healthy donors. 13 Jbeta primers and 60 Vbeta primers were used for the PCR. Sequenced by immunoSEQ multiplex PCR; TCRdb stores in-frame clones only, minus some. The data contain about 270,000 clones, roughly two thirds of them singletons. Input material: PBMCs. The receptors come from a female donor in good health and CMV-seronegative.

This chain connects TRBV4-2 to TRBJ2-5; 9 bases fit TRBD1. The end of the DNA aligns better with TRBJ2-7, so the J call may be wrong. Germline V gene sequence: CDR1 LGHNA, CDR2 YNFKEQ. CDR3 length: 14 residues. This chain's CDR3 is CASSQGGDRAEQYF. The CDR3 DNA reads as TGTGCCAGCAGCCAAGGAGGGGACAGGGCCGAGCAGTACTTC.

This clone was picked up a small number of times. The chain joins TRBV18 to TRBJ1-5; D is unresolved. The CDR3 covers 15 residues. Germline V gene sequence: CDR1 KGHSH, CDR2 LQKENI. V was trimmed by 2 bases and J by 4 bases, leaving 12 bases between them. The CDR3 region is CASSPGHGTNQPQHF. CDR3 DNA sequence: TGTGCCAGCTCACCAGGGCACGGTACGAATCAGCCCCAGCATTTT. Full variable domain (outside the CDR3, taken from reference TRBV18 and TRBJ1-5): NAGVMQNPRHLVRRRGQEARLRCSPMKGHSHVYWYRQLPEEGLKFMVYLQKENIIDESGMPKERFSAEFPKEGPSILRIQQVVRGDSAAYFCASSPGHGTNQPQHFGDGTRLSIL.

A few counts support this clone. The chain employs TRBV7-8 and TRBJ1-2; tentative D call: TRBD1 (5 bases). CDR1 is SGHVS and CDR2 is FQNEAQ in the germline V gene. The CDR3 totals 13 residues. Trimming took 3 bases from V and 5 from J, leaving 10 bases between them. The CDR3 DNA is TGTGCCAGCAGCTTGGGGCAGGTTTATGGCTACACCTTC. Its protein product is CASSLGQVYGYTF.

This chain joins TRBV4-2 and TRBJ2-1, with D uncertain. CDR1 is LGHNA and CDR2 is YNFKEQ in the germline V gene. The CDR3 contains 11 residues. V was shortened by 3 bases and J by 6 bases, with 3 bases between the two germline ends. The chain's CDR3 is CASSHRNEQFF. Here the CDR3 DNA reads TGTGCCAGCAGCCATCGCAATGAGCAGTTCTTC.

The rearrangement links TRBV25-1 to TRBJ2-7, with 9 nucleotides matching TRBD2. V dropped 9 bases and J dropped 3; count of bases not matched to a gene: 12. Per the germline V gene, CDR1 is MGHDK and CDR2 is SYGVNS. This CDR3 is built from 15 residues. The CDR3 spells CASTLAGANFYEQYF. CDR3 DNA: TGTGCCAGTACCTTAGCGGGAGCTAACTTCTACGAGCAGTACTTC.

Details on this clone: The same CDR3 can be traced to other DNA sequences in this sample. The chain couples TRBV9 to TRBJ2-3; TRBD1 aligns across 9 bases. V shed 3 bases, J shed 3 bases, and the junction held 5 bases outside the gene matches. This CDR3 spans 15 amino acids. In germline, CDR1 is SGDLS, CDR2 YYNGEE. The CDR3 DNA is TGTGCCAGCAGCGGTAGGGACAGGGTAACAGATACGCAGTATTTT. It is translated as CASSGRDRVTDTQYF.

This clone was observed a few times. The CDR3 DNA follows: TGTGCCAGCAGCCGCCTGGGACTAGCGGGTGGTGAGCAGTTCTTC. Its protein product is CASSRLGLAGGEQFF. V gene TRBV14 combines with J gene TRBJ2-1; 12 bases line up with TRBD2. The trim removed 4 bases at V and 9 bases at J, leaving 7 bases unmatched. Per germline, CDR1 SGHDN and CDR2 FVKESK. The CDR3 length is 15 residues. Full variable domain (rest looked up from reference TRBV14 and TRBJ2-1): EAGVTQFPSHSVIEKGQTVTLRCDPISGHDNLYWYRRVMGKEIKFLLHFVKESKQDESGMPNNRFLAERTGGTYSTLKVQPAELEDSGVYFCASSRLGLAGGEQFFGPGTRLTVL.

The chain links TRBV4-2 to TRBJ2-7, with a weak D call TRBD1 (5 bases). CDR1 is LGHNA and CDR2 is YNFKEQ in the germline V gene. The CDR3 is made up of 14 amino acids. The germline V and J ends were trimmed by 4 bases and 5 bases, with 15 bases remaining between them. The CDR3 region has the DNA TGTGCCAGCAGCCCCATAGGGGCCCTCGACGAGCAGTACTTC. It codes for CASSPIGALDEQYF.

V usage is TRBV5-1 and J usage is TRBJ2-3, with 9 positions matching TRBD1. Losses at the gene ends were 0 bases for V and 3 bases for J; bases not matched to a gene: 2. The CDR3 spans 15 residues. Per germline, CDR1 SGHRS and CDR2 YFSETQ. CDR3 residues: CASSLGTGETDTQYF. The CDR3 DNA follows: TGCGCCAGCAGCTTGGGGACAGGGGAAACAGATACGCAGTATTTT.

The chain couples TRBV4-1 to TRBJ2-1, with D perhaps TRBD2 (7 bases). The CDR3 totals 15 residues. Germline CDR1 is MGHRA and CDR2 is YSYEKL. Trimming took 2 bases from V and 7 from J, leaving 15 bases between them. For the CDR3, the DNA is TGCGCCAGCAGCCAAATAGGGGGGAGGGCGAATGAGCAGTTCTTC. Its protein is CASSQIGGRANEQFF.

This clone was found a few times. DNA for the CDR3: TGCGCCACCTCGAGACTAGCGGGCGGCGAGCAGTACTTC. Protein: CATSRLAGGEQYF. The V and J genes are TRBV10-1 and TRBJ2-7; 10 positions match TRBD2. J lost 6 bases, V lost 10 bases, and 9 bases had no gene match. There are 13 residues in the CDR3. Germline V gene data show CDR1 as WNHNN and CDR2 as SYGVQD (reference sequence).

A note on this clone: The same CDR3 also results from other DNA sequences found in this sample. This chain connects TRBV7-2 to TRBJ1-3; D unresolved. V shed 1 base and J shed 4 bases, with 11 bases lying between them. Germline-derived CDR1 and CDR2 are SGHTA and FQGNSA. The CDR3 covers 15 residues. The CDR3 reads CASSLDRREGNTIYF. The CDR3 coding sequence is TGTGCCAGCAGCTTAGACCGGCGGGAAGGAAACACCATATATTTT.

The CDR3 nucleotides read TGTGCCAGCAGCCCTCGGACTAGCGGGAGTACAATCCGTGAGCAGTTCTTC. Translation gives CASSPRTSGSTIREQFF. V is TRBV9 and J is TRBJ2-1, with 13 bases matching TRBD2. V shed 4 bases and J 9 bases; nucleotides not matched to a gene: 13. This CDR3 comprises 17 residues. Per germline, CDR1 SGDLS and CDR2 YYNGEE.

The CDR3: CASSLGTDRGHGYTF. CDR3 sequence (DNA): TGTGCCAGCAGCTTAGGGACCGACAGGGGGCATGGCTACACCTTC. V is TRBV7-8 and J is TRBJ1-2, with 10 bases that match TRBD1. This CDR3 is built from 15 residues. V gave up 1 base and J gave up 6 bases; unmatched junction bases: 5. From germline, CDR1 is SGHVS and CDR2 FQNEAQ. Using reference TRBV7-8 and TRBJ1-2 for the parts outside the CDR3, the full variable domain is GAGVSQSPRYKVAKRGQDVALRCDPISGHVSLFWYQQALGQGPEFLTYFQNEAQLDKSGLPSDRFFAERPEGSVSTLKIQRTQQEDSAVYLCASSLGTDRGHGYTFGSGTRLTVV.

The chain has TRBV28 and TRBJ2-7; TRBD1 agrees at 10 bases. There are 13 residues in the CDR3. V shed 11 bases, J shed 6 bases, and the junction held 10 bases outside the gene matches. The germline V gene encodes CDR1 MDHEN and CDR2 SYDVKM. CDR3 in amino acids: CAAGTGAVSEQYF. The CDR3 DNA reads as TGTGCCGCCGGGACAGGGGCTGTCTCCGAGCAGTACTTC.

The chain is built from TRBV5-1 and TRBJ2-7, with D perhaps matching TRBD1 (6 bases). The V end was cut by 8 bases, the J end by 1 base, with 16 bases between. The CDR3 runs to 14 residues. Germline values: CDR1 SGHRS, CDR2 YFSETQ. CDR3 residues: CASEERGGSYEQYF. The CDR3 DNA follows: TGCGCCAGTGAGGAGCGAGGGGGTTCCTACGAGCAGTACTTC.

The chain couples TRBV6-5 to TRBJ1-4, with 8 bases aligning to TRBD1. The CDR3 covers 15 residues. Germline V CDR1 and CDR2: MNHEY, SVGAGI. Trimming removed 7 bases from V and 8 bases from J; junction bases left unmatched: 12. Here the CDR3 reads CASKEQGAHWEKLFF. Written as DNA, the CDR3 is TGTGCCAGCAAAGAGCAGGGGGCGCATTGGGAAAAACTGTTTTTT.

J is TRBJ1-2 and V is TRBV5-6; 8 bases align to TRBD1. CDR3 length equals 16 residues. Germline V lookup: CDR1 SGHDT, CDR2 YYEEEE. J lost 3 bases, V lost 4 bases, and 11 bases had no gene match. CDR3 protein: CASSTRQGSPYYGYTF. The CDR3, as DNA: TGTGCCAGCAGCACAAGACAGGGGTCCCCCTACTATGGCTACACCTTC. Using reference TRBV5-6 and TRBJ1-2 for the parts outside the CDR3, the full variable domain is DAGVTQSPTHLIKTRGQQVTLRCSPKSGHDTVSWYQQALGQGPQFIFQYYEEEERQRGNFPDRFSGHQFPNYSSELNVNALLLGDSALYLCASSTRQGSPYYGYTFGSGTRLTVV.

V usage is TRBV28 and J usage is TRBJ1-2; D gene uncertain. This CDR3 is built from 17 residues. Trimming stripped 4 bases from V and 4 bases from J, with 22 bases between. The germline V gene encodes CDR1 MDHEN and CDR2 SYDVKM. CDR3 nucleotides: TGTGCCAGCAGTTCCCCCCGCCCAACGGGAGTCCTCTATGGCTACACCTTC. Amino acids: CASSSPRPTGVLYGYTF.

The chain has TRBV28 and TRBJ2-7; a weak D match, TRBD1 (6 bases). The CDR3 runs 15 residues. V gave up 4 bases and J gave up 3 bases, with 16 bases separating them. In germline, CDR1 is MDHEN, CDR2 SYDVKM. In nucleotides, the CDR3 is TGTGCCAGCAGTTCCGAGGGGACACCGCACTACGAGCAGTACTTC. As protein: CASSSEGTPHYEQYF. The full variable domain, rest sourced from reference TRBV28 and TRBJ2-7, is DVKVTQSSRYLVKRTGEKVFLECVQDMDHENMFWYRQDPGLGLRLIYFSYDVKMKEKGDIPEGYSVSREKKERFSLILESASTNQTSMYLCASSSEGTPHYEQYFGPGTRLTVT.

The chain is built from TRBV2 and TRBJ1-5; the D is unclear. Trimming pared 2 bases from V and 13 bases from J, leaving 9 bases between. Per the germline V gene, CDR1 is SNHLY and CDR2 is FYNNEI. This CDR3 region has 11 residues. CDR3 nucleotides: TGTGCCAGCAGTGAAATGGAGGCTCAGCATTTT. Amino acid sequence: CASSEMEAQHF.

The gene calls are TRBV6-5 and TRBJ1-2; tentatively, D is TRBD1 (5 bases). In germline, CDR1 is MNHEY, CDR2 SVGAGI. This CDR3 contains 14 residues. V was pared by 2 bases and J by 3 bases, with 10 bases between. The CDR3, as DNA: TGTGCCAGCAGTTACGTCAGGGAGGACTATGGCTACACCTTC. This codes for CASSYVREDYGYTF.

This clone was seen more than once but under ten times. The chain uses TRBV9 and TRBJ2-7; D not resolved. This CDR3 contains 15 residues. Between the trimmed V and J ends, which lost 0 bases and 2 bases, there was a span of 12 bases. CDR1 and CDR2 (germline): SGDLS, YYNGEE. DNA for the CDR3: TGTGCCAGCAGCGTAGAACCAGTTGGCCCCTACGAGCAGTACTTC. This gives the protein CASSVEPVGPYEQYF.

The chain recombines TRBV7-9 with TRBJ1-4, with a tentative D call TRBD1 (5 bases). CDR3 size: 14 residues. CDR1 and CDR2 (germline): SEHNR, FQNEAQ (reference sequence). V lost 5 bases, J lost 4 bases, and 11 bases lay in between. The CDR3 bases are TGTGCCAGCAGCGAAGGGGTCGGTAATGAAAAACTGTTTTTT. It translates to CASSEGVGNEKLFF.

This chain uses TRBV4-1 with TRBJ2-1, with a weak D call TRBD2 (5 bases). Trimming stripped 1 base from V and 8 bases from J, with 15 bases between. Germline assignment: CDR1 MGHRA and CDR2 YSYEKL. This CDR3 comprises 15 residues. The CDR3 coding sequence is TGCGCCAGCAGCCAAGGGGCCATTGCGGGCCATGAGCAGTTCTTC. Its translation is CASSQGAIAGHEQFF.

This clone has more than one count but fewer than ten. The chain employs TRBV30 and TRBJ1-3, with 10 nucleotides matching TRBD1. CDR3 length: 15 residues. Trimming removed 1 base from V and 1 base from J; junction bases left unmatched: 1. From germline, CDR1 is GTSNPN and CDR2 SVGIG (reference sequence). Here the CDR3 reads CAWSGDRGSGNTIYF. The CDR3 DNA reads TGTGCCTGGAGTGGGGACAGGGGATCTGGAAACACCATATATTTT. Supplemented by reference TRBV30 and TRBJ1-3, the full variable domain reads SQTIHQWPATLVQPVGSPLSLECTVEGTSNPNLYWYRQAAGRGLQLLFYSVGIGQISSEVPQNLSASRPQDRQFILSSKKLLLSDSGFYLCAWSGDRGSGNTIYFGEGSWLTVV.

The genes are TRBV5-6 and TRBJ2-7, with D possibly being TRBD2 (7 bases). CDR1 and CDR2 (germline): SGHDT, YYEEEE. CDR3 size: 15 residues. With 3 bases removed from V and 2 bases from J, the gap between germline ends came to 15 bases. The CDR3 bases are TGTGCCAGCAGCTCAGGCGGGGGCATTGCCTACGAGCAGTACTTC. Protein product: CASSSGGGIAYEQYF.

This clone turned up a few times. The chain combines TRBV11-2 with TRBJ2-1; perhaps TRBD2 as D (5 bases). This CDR3 is built from 14 residues. Germline V gene sequence: CDR1 SGHAT, CDR2 FQNNGV. Trimming removed 0 bases from V and 6 bases from J, with 9 bases in between. DNA for the CDR3: TGTGCCAGCAGCTTAGATCGAGGGTCCAATGAGCAGTTCTTC. It is translated as CASSLDRGSNEQFF.

V is TRBV19 and J is TRBJ1-1; 10 bases are shared with TRBD1. Germline-derived CDR1 and CDR2 are LNHDA and SQIVND (reference sequence). The trim removed 1 base at V and 4 bases at J, leaving 9 bases unmatched. The CDR3 loop spans 17 amino acids. The CDR3 DNA follows: TGTGCCAGTAGTATAGTCTCCGGGACAGGGGCTTTCACTGAAGCTTTCTTT. This translates into CASSIVSGTGAFTEAFF.

This rearrangement joins TRBV18 to TRBJ2-7; 8 nucleotides align to TRBD2. This CDR3 has 14 residues. Trimming removed 6 bases from V and 3 bases from J; junction bases left unmatched: 7. Germline-derived CDR1 and CDR2 are KGHSH and LQKENI. The CDR3 sequence is CASSYTSGSYEQYF. The CDR3 DNA reads TGTGCCAGCTCGTATACTAGCGGAAGCTACGAGCAGTACTTC. The variable domain in full, with the rest retrieved from reference TRBV18 and TRBJ2-7, is NAGVMQNPRHLVRRRGQEARLRCSPMKGHSHVYWYRQLPEEGLKFMVYLQKENIIDESGMPKERFSAEFPKEGPSILRIQQVVRGDSAAYFCASSYTSGSYEQYFGPGTRLTVT.

The chain recombines TRBV20-1 with TRBJ2-5; D is undetermined. This CDR3 has 10 amino acids. CDR1 is DFQATT, CDR2 SNEGSKA, per germline (reference sequence). V lost 7 bases and J 3 bases, leaving 6 bases between the germline ends. DNA for the CDR3: TGCAGTGGGGCAGAAGAGACCCAGTACTTC. It specifies CSGAEETQYF.